This entry lists 25 T cell receptor beta chains sequenced from one sample in a study of CD8 T cells in Susac syndrome. RNA, at about 0.45 to 1 ug, was reverse transcribed with random hexamers. One entry per CDR3 protein, called by TCRdb with MiXCR from the immunoSEQ multiplex PCR reads. The sample yields approximately 270,000 distinct CDR3 sequences, about 93% seen once. Sequenced sample: CD4+ T cells from PBMCs. All receptors come from a human donor with multiple sclerosis.

The chain carries TRBV5-1 and TRBJ1-3; D uncertain. Germline V gene data show CDR1 as SGHRS and CDR2 as YFSETQ. The V end was cut by 4 bases, the J end by 4 bases, with 9 bases between. This CDR3 region has 13 residues. The CDR3 region has the DNA TGCGCCAGCAGCCCAGGACGGGGAAACACCATATATTTT. Protein: CASSPGRGNTIYF.

In its sample, this clonotype was seen once. The chain is built from TRBV14 and TRBJ2-5; D is uncertain. Germline CDR1 reads SGHDN; CDR2 reads FVKESK. V shed 6 bases and J shed 4 bases, with 12 bases lying between them. This CDR3 is built from 13 residues. The CDR3: CASSSKWRETQYF. CDR3 bases: TGTGCCAGCAGTTCCAAGTGGAGAGAGACCCAGTACTTC.

The genes are TRBV7-9 and TRBJ1-5; D not resolved. V was cut by 0 bases and J by 7 bases, with 7 bases left in between. This CDR3 has 13 residues. Germline lookup yields CDR1 SEHNR and CDR2 FQNEAQ (reference sequence). The CDR3 loop is CASSLAPRQPQHF. The DNA of the CDR3 is TGTGCCAGCAGCTTAGCACCGAGACAGCCCCAGCATTTT.

CDR3 residues: CASSNNGTGKGDGNVLTF. CDR3 DNA sequence: TGTGCCAGCAGCAACAACGGGACAGGGAAAGGGGATGGCAACGTCCTGACTTTC. The V gene is TRBV21-1, the J gene TRBJ2-6; the D call in the table, TRBD1, was not verified against the DNA. TRBV21-1 counts as a pseudogene. The length of the CDR3 is 18 residues.

The V call is TRBV3-1, the J call TRBJ2-7; D might be TRBD2 (5 bases). CDR1 and CDR2 (germline): LGHDT, YNNKEL (reference sequence). Deletions cut 3 bases from V and 2 bases from J, with 11 bases between. This CDR3 spans 14 amino acids. The CDR3 sequence: CASSHRDLTYEQYF. CDR3 DNA sequence: TGTGCCAGCAGCCACCGGGATCTAACCTACGAGCAGTACTTC.

This chain joins TRBV13 and TRBJ2-1; TRBD2 matches at 7 bases. The CDR3 sequence is 16 residues long. CDR1 is PRHDT, CDR2 FYEKMQ, per germline (reference sequence). V trimming: 5 bases; J trimming: 5 bases; junction bases outside the gene matches: 12. Here the CDR3 reads CASSLVAAGFHNEQFF. CDR3 DNA: TGTGCCAGCAGCCTTGTCGCAGCGGGATTCCACAATGAGCAGTTCTTC. The full variable domain, completed using reference TRBV13 and TRBJ2-1, is AAGVIQSPRHLIKEKRETATLKCYPIPRHDTVYWYQQGPGQDPQFLISFYEKMQSDKGSIPDRFSAQQFSDYHSELNMSSLELGDSALYFCASSLVAAGFHNEQFFGPGTRLTVL.

The chain couples TRBV6-6 to TRBJ1-2; no definite D call. V was trimmed by 2 bases and J by 6 bases, leaving 4 bases between them. CDR3 length: 11 residues. CDR1 MNHNY and CDR2 SVGAGI come from the germline V gene (reference sequence). CDR3 coding DNA: TGTGCCAGCAGTTACAGGGATGGCTACACCTTC. It encodes CASSYRDGYTF.

This clonotype was seen just once. This chain links TRBV12-3 or TRBV12-4 with TRBJ2-3; the D gene could be TRBD1 or TRBD2 (6 bases each). The CDR3 sequence is 14 residues long. V was cut by 8 bases and J by 0 bases, with 12 bases left in between. The CDR3 is CASRGPPSTDTQYF. Written as DNA, the CDR3 is TGTGCCAGCCGGGGGCCACCTAGCACAGATACGCAGTATTTT.

This sequence joins TRBV29-1 and TRBJ2-3; D is uncertain. Germline V lookup: CDR1 SQVTM, CDR2 ANQGSEA. The V end lost 6 bases, the J end lost 4 bases, and 8 bases lay between the germline ends. The CDR3 has 11 amino acids. CDR3 nucleotides: TGCAGCGTGGAGTGGTCAGATACGCAGTATTTT. This translates into CSVEWSDTQYF.

This chain connects TRBV29-1 to TRBJ2-1, with TRBD1 identical over 11 bases. Germline V gene lookup returns CDR1 SQVTM and CDR2 ANQGSEA. V dropped 4 bases and J dropped 7; count of bases not matched to a gene: 6. The CDR3 has 14 amino acids. DNA of the CDR3: TGCAGCGTTGTTTCCGGGACAGGGGGAAATGAGCAGTTCTTC. This codes for CSVVSGTGGNEQFF.

The chain couples TRBV6-6 to TRBJ2-1, with 12 nucleotides matching TRBD2. With 6 bases clipped from V and 9 bases from J, the junction kept 9 bases outside the gene matches. The CDR3 is 15 residues long. Germline assignment: CDR1 MNHNY and CDR2 SVGAGI (reference sequence). The CDR3: CASSQLAGGRSEQFF. The CDR3 region has the DNA TGTGCCAGCAGCCAACTAGCGGGGGGACGTAGTGAGCAGTTCTTC.

The chain employs TRBV18 and TRBJ1-5; D gene uncertain. The CDR3 covers 13 residues. Germline lookup yields CDR1 KGHSH and CDR2 LQKENI. Trimming took 6 bases from V and 5 from J, leaving 11 bases between them. CDR3 nucleotides: TGTGCCAGCTCCCAGGACGTATATCAGCCCCAGCATTTT. This encodes CASSQDVYQPQHF.

The rearrangement joins TRBV2 to TRBJ1-5; a possible D gene is TRBD1 (5 bases). The V end lost 6 bases, the J end lost 2 bases, and 11 bases lay between the germline ends. Germline V gene data show CDR1 as SNHLY and CDR2 as FYNNEI. CDR3 length: 14 residues. The CDR3 sequence is CASSSSGGNQPQHF. DNA for the CDR3: TGTGCCAGCAGCTCGTCGGGGGGCAATCAGCCCCAGCATTTT. The full variable domain, completed using reference TRBV2 and TRBJ1-5, is EPEVTQTPSHQVTQMGQEVILRCVPISNHLYFYWYRQILGQKVEFLVSFYNNEISEKSEIFDDQFSVERPDGSNFTLKIRSTKLEDSAMYFCASSSSGGNQPQHFGDGTRLSIL.

J is TRBJ1-2 and V is TRBV4-1; a weak D match, TRBD1 (5 bases). Germline V CDR1 and CDR2: MGHRA, YSYEKL. V was cut by 0 bases and J by 8 bases, with 16 bases left in between. The CDR3 loop spans 15 amino acids. CDR3 protein: CASSQERAGTIGYTF. The CDR3 coding sequence is TGCGCCAGCAGCCAAGAAAGGGCCGGGACCATCGGCTACACCTTC.

The chain carries TRBV6-5 and TRBJ1-1; D is unclear. Trimming took off 0 bases at V and 4 bases at J, with 15 bases between the two ends. This CDR3 spans 16 amino acids. Germline CDR1 is MNHEY and CDR2 is SVGAGI. The CDR3 sequence: CASSYSPGPAGTEAFF. The CDR3 DNA sequence: TGTGCCAGCAGTTACTCGCCAGGACCCGCGGGCACTGAAGCTTTCTTT.

The chain is built from TRBV12-3 or TRBV12-4 and TRBJ1-3, with 9 bases fitting TRBD1. The CDR3 contains 14 residues. V lost 7 bases to trimming and J lost 6 bases; unmatched junction nucleotides: 7. The CDR3 loop reads CASNPRDRVNTIYF. The CDR3 bases are TGTGCCAGCAACCCCCGGGACAGGGTAAACACCATATATTTT.

The chain is built from TRBV11-3 and TRBJ2-5; 13 bases line up with TRBD2. CDR1 and CDR2 from the germline V gene are SGHNT and YENEEA. The CDR3 contains 18 residues. Losses at the gene ends were 1 base for V and 2 bases for J; bases not matched to a gene: 7. The chain's CDR3 is CASSLGVTSGRPQETQYF. DNA of the CDR3: TGTGCCAGCAGCTTAGGTGTGACTAGCGGGAGGCCTCAAGAGACCCAGTACTTC.

V gene TRBV5-1 combines with J gene TRBJ2-7; perhaps TRBD2 as D (5 bases). Trimming removed 3 bases at V and 5 bases at J, with 12 bases between. This CDR3 has 13 amino acids. Germline CDR1 is SGHRS and CDR2 is YFSETQ. The CDR3 is CASSSPGFHEQYF. As DNA, the CDR3 is TGCGCCAGCAGCTCTCCGGGGTTCCACGAGCAGTACTTC.

The chain employs TRBV20-1 and TRBJ1-6, with 10 nucleotides matching TRBD1. Trimming removed 0 bases from V and 16 bases from J; junction bases left unmatched: 24. Germline CDR1 DFQATT, CDR2 SNEGSKA (reference sequence). The CDR3 is 19 residues long. CDR3 nucleotide sequence: TGCAGTGCTAGAGATCTATTAGAAGTTTTCGGGACAGGGGACCTGCAACTCCACTTT. Translated, it gives CSARDLLEVFGTGDLQLHF.

The chain couples TRBV5-6 to TRBJ2-2; tentatively, D is TRBD2 (6 bases). The CDR3 has 14 residues. Germline V gene lookup returns CDR1 SGHDT and CDR2 YYEEEE. Trimming removed 4 bases from V and 1 base from J, with 8 bases in between. The chain's CDR3 is CASSGTLNTGELFF. CDR3 in DNA: TGTGCCAGCAGCGGGACTTTGAACACCGGGGAGCTGTTTTTT.

The genes are TRBV3-1 and TRBJ1-5, with 8 bases matching TRBD1. Germline V gene lookup returns CDR1 LGHDT and CDR2 YNNKEL (reference sequence). The V segment lost 1 base and the J segment 0 bases; nucleotides outside the gene matches: 2. This CDR3 comprises 16 residues. The CDR3 region has the DNA TGTGCCAGCAGCCAAGGGGGACAGGTTAGCAATCAGCCCCAGCATTTT. This translates into CASSQGGQVSNQPQHF.

CDR3 DNA: TGCGCCAGCAGCCCCGACAACCCGGCCGGTGGGCAGTATTTT. Amino acids: CASSPDNPAGGQYF. This chain joins TRBV5-1 and TRBJ2-3; D ambiguous. Germline CDR1 SGHRS, CDR2 YFSETQ. Trimming stripped 4 bases from V and 11 bases from J, with 20 bases between. CDR3 length: 14 residues. Combining the CDR3 with reference TRBV5-1 and TRBJ2-3 gives the whole variable domain KAGVTQTPRYLIKTRGQQVTLSCSPISGHRSVSWYQQTPGQGLQFLFEYFSETQRNKGNFPGRFSGRQFSNSRSEMNVSTLELGDSALYLCASSPDNPAGGQYFGPGTRLTVL.

The chain carries TRBV7-9 and TRBJ2-2, with a possible D match to TRBD1 (5 bases). V shed 1 base and J shed 4 bases, with 13 bases lying between them. CDR1 is SEHNR, CDR2 FQNEAQ, per germline (reference sequence). The CDR3 extends over 16 amino acids. CDR3 sequence (DNA): TGTGCCAGCAGCTTAGTAGTGGGGCGAGGCACCGGGGAGCTGTTTTTT. Translation gives CASSLVVGRGTGELFF.

V and J are TRBV7-8 and TRBJ1-1; a weak D match, TRBD1 (5 bases). This CDR3 spans 14 amino acids. Germline V gene data show CDR1 as SGHVS and CDR2 as FQNEAQ. The V end was cut by 1 base, the J end by 1 base, with 7 bases between. CDR3 protein: CASSLETGNTEAFF. For the CDR3, the DNA is TGTGCCAGCAGCTTAGAAACAGGGAACACTGAAGCTTTCTTT.

The chain has TRBV5-1 and TRBJ2-1, with D possibly TRBD2 on 5 matching bases. CDR1 is SGHRS and CDR2 is YFSETQ in the germline V gene. The CDR3 totals 15 residues. The V end lost 4 bases, the J end lost 6 bases, and 17 bases lay between the germline ends. The CDR3 coding sequence is TGCGCCAGCAGCCTGAAAATAAGGACTCTCAATGAGCAGTTCTTC. Translating it yields CASSLKIRTLNEQFF.